The next 22 T cell receptor beta chains were all read from a single sample in a study of CD8+ T cells in alopecia areata (dated by TCRdb to about 2018). Library prep was done by the immunoSEQ multiplex PCR assay. To provide template for TCR sequencing, every sample had RNA extracted and reverse transcribed into cDNA. TCRdb mirrors the immuneACCESS table, restricted to in-frame sequences. Some clones are absent from its copies; in checked studies, under half trace to an unresolved V gene, and the reason for the others is unknown. Here the sample has approximately 130,000 clones; about 50% occur a single time. In total, the top ten clones hold roughly a tenth of the sample. The material sequenced was NKG2D-low CD8+ T cells sorted from blood. Taken with the paper, the label for cell subset or site translates to: sorted CD8+ NKG2D-low blood T cells. These receptors were taken from a human donor with alopecia areata.

This clone was seen more than once but under ten times. The genes are TRBV9 and TRBJ1-1; 9 bases line up with TRBD1. The V gene's germline CDR1 is SGDLS and CDR2 YYNGEE. The CDR3 extends over 12 amino acids. V shed 0 bases and J 14 bases; nucleotides not matched to a gene: 5. The CDR3 here is CASSVVDRGLFF. In DNA, the CDR3 is TGTGCCAGCAGCGTAGTTGACAGGGGGTTATTCTTT.

The gene calls are TRBV28 and TRBJ2-7; D may match TRBD1 or TRBD2 (5 bases each). V lost 4 bases and J 0 bases, leaving 16 bases between the germline ends. The CDR3 has 16 amino acids. CDR1 is MDHEN, CDR2 SYDVKM, per germline. CDR3: CASSSIARDPSYEQYF. The CDR3 DNA reads as TGTGCCAGCAGTTCCATCGCTCGGGACCCCTCCTACGAGCAGTACTTC.

In its sample, this clone was seen a few times. This chain uses TRBV29-1 with TRBJ1-2; tentative D call: TRBD1 (6 bases). The CDR3 consists of 12 residues. The V end lost 7 bases, the J end lost 7 bases, and 16 bases lay between the germline ends. Germline V gives CDR1 SQVTM, CDR2 ANQGSEA. The CDR3 loop is CSGTRDTLGYTF. CDR3 sequence (DNA): TGCAGCGGGACCCGGGACACCCTTGGCTACACCTTC.

The sample holds a few counts of this clone. This rearrangement joins TRBV29-1 to TRBJ2-2, with 7 bases that match TRBD2. Germline CDR1 reads SQVTM; CDR2 reads ANQGSEA. This CDR3 is built from 13 residues. CDR3 nucleotide sequence: TGCGCTAACCTAGCGGAGAACACCGGGGAGCTGTTTTTT. This translates into CANLAENTGELFF.

The sample holds a few counts of this clone. The chain recombines TRBV29-1 with TRBJ2-5; D may be TRBD1 (6 bases). This CDR3 comprises 12 residues. CDR1 SQVTM and CDR2 ANQGSEA come from the germline V gene. Trimming took off 4 bases at V and 3 bases at J, with 9 bases between the two ends. The CDR3 loop is CSVGNREETQYF. CDR3 nucleotides: TGCAGCGTTGGGAACAGGGAAGAGACCCAGTACTTC. The full variable domain, rest sourced from reference TRBV29-1 and TRBJ2-5, is SAVISQKPSRDICQRGTSLTIQCQVDSQVTMMFWYRQQPGQSLTLIATANQGSEATYESGFVIDKFPISRPNLTFSTLTVSNMSPEDSSIYLCSVGNREETQYFGPGTRLLVL.

This clone was counted only a few times. V gene TRBV29-1 combines with J gene TRBJ2-4; 12 bases line up with TRBD2. V trimming: 5 bases; J trimming: 12 bases; junction bases outside the gene matches: 14. The CDR3 runs to 15 residues. Germline CDR1 is SQVTM and CDR2 is ANQGSEA. DNA of the CDR3: TGCAGCGTTAATCGACTAGCGGGAGTAAATGATGATCAGTACTTC. Protein product: CSVNRLAGVNDDQYF. Full variable domain (outside the CDR3, taken from reference TRBV29-1 and TRBJ2-4): SAVISQKPSRDICQRGTSLTIQCQVDSQVTMMFWYRQQPGQSLTLIATANQGSEATYESGFVIDKFPISRPNLTFSTLTVSNMSPEDSSIYLCSVNRLAGVNDDQYFGAGTRLSVL.

The chain recombines TRBV5-1 with TRBJ1-1; the D gene is possibly TRBD1 (5 bases). This CDR3 region has 15 residues. Germline V gene lookup returns CDR1 SGHRS and CDR2 YFSETQ. V was pared by 0 bases and J by 3 bases, with 12 bases between. In nucleotides, the CDR3 is TGCGCCAGCAGCTTGGTAGGGCCCAGGGACACTGAAGCTTTCTTT. This translates into CASSLVGPRDTEAFF. The full variable domain, its missing parts supplied by reference TRBV5-1 and TRBJ1-1, is KAGVTQTPRYLIKTRGQQVTLSCSPISGHRSVSWYQQTPGQGLQFLFEYFSETQRNKGNFPGRFSGRQFSNSRSEMNVSTLELGDSALYLCASSLVGPRDTEAFFGQGTRLTVV.

This clone was detected only a few times. The chain employs TRBV5-4 and TRBJ2-7; either TRBD1 or TRBD2 may supply D (5 bases each). Germline CDR1 and CDR2: SGHNT and YYREEE (reference sequence). This CDR3 has 15 amino acids. Trimming took 3 bases from V and 0 from J, leaving 13 bases between them. CDR3 amino acids: CASSSRDGLSYEQYF. The CDR3 DNA is TGTGCCAGCAGCTCCCGGGACGGACTCTCCTACGAGCAGTACTTC.

The gene calls are TRBV7-6 and TRBJ2-5; D may correspond to TRBD1 or TRBD2 (5 bases each). The CDR3 has 15 amino acids. Germline V gene lookup returns CDR1 SGHVS and CDR2 FNYEAQ. Trimming took off 5 bases at V and 1 base at J, with 14 bases between the two ends. The CDR3 bases are TGTGCCAGCAGCCCGGGGCGGGTCTCCCAAGAGACCCAGTACTTC. It encodes CASSPGRVSQETQYF.

CDR3 coding DNA: TGCAGCGTTATAACTAGCGGCTACGAGCAGTACTTC. This encodes CSVITSGYEQYF. This sequence joins TRBV29-1 and TRBJ2-7; 8 nucleotides align to TRBD2. CDR1 SQVTM and CDR2 ANQGSEA come from the germline V gene. V lost 5 bases and J lost 3; bases outside the gene matches: 3. The CDR3 covers 12 residues.

There are a few counts of this clone. CDR3 nucleotide sequence: TGCAGCGCCGGAACAGGGCCGGAGGACGAGCAGTACTTC. Translated, it gives CSAGTGPEDEQYF. The chain combines TRBV29-1 with TRBJ2-7; TRBD1 might be the D (6 bases). CDR3 length: 13 amino acids. In germline, CDR1 is SQVTM, CDR2 ANQGSEA. Trimming stripped 7 bases from V and 5 bases from J, with 18 bases between.

The chain couples TRBV5-1 to TRBJ2-7; D gene unclear. The germline gives CDR1 SGHRS, CDR2 YFSETQ. With 1 base removed from V and 2 bases from J, the gap between germline ends came to 10 bases. The CDR3 runs 14 residues. CDR3 in DNA: TGCGCCAGCAGCTTGAGTGGGCCACCCTACGAGCAGTACTTC. Encoded protein: CASSLSGPPYEQYF.

The chain combines TRBV29-1 with TRBJ2-7, with 12 nucleotides matching TRBD2. Germline values: CDR1 SQVTM, CDR2 ANQGSEA. The CDR3 length is 16 residues. Germline trimming cut 7 bases from V and 2 bases from J; bases unmatched to any gene: 12. CDR3 region: CSATWTSGERPYEQYF. CDR3 DNA: TGCAGCGCGACATGGACTAGCGGGGAGAGGCCCTACGAGCAGTACTTC.

This clone was detected many times. The chain combines TRBV28 with TRBJ2-5, with D unresolved. The CDR3 spans 14 residues. CDR1 and CDR2 from the germline V gene are MDHEN and SYDVKM. Trimming took off 4 bases at V and 3 bases at J, with 12 bases between the two ends. The CDR3 DNA reads TGTGCCAGCAGTTCCCGGGCTTCGGAAGAGACCCAGTACTTC. It specifies CASSSRASEETQYF. The complete variable domain, with remaining parts taken from reference TRBV28 and TRBJ2-5, reads DVKVTQSSRYLVKRTGEKVFLECVQDMDHENMFWYRQDPGLGLRLIYFSYDVKMKEKGDIPEGYSVSREKKERFSLILESASTNQTSMYLCASSSRASEETQYFGPGTRLLVL.

V gene TRBV7-2 combines with J gene TRBJ2-3; no firm D call. This CDR3 is 15 amino acids long. V was pared by 0 bases and J by 2 bases, with 9 bases between. The germline V gene has CDR1 SGHTA and CDR2 FQGNSA. CDR3 nucleotides: TGTGCCAGCAGCTTAGCGCTGGGCCTCACAGATACGCAGTATTTT. This codes for CASSLALGLTDTQYF. The full variable domain, in which reference TRBV7-2 and TRBJ2-3 provide the parts outside the CDR3, is GAGVSQSPSNKVTEKGKDVELRCDPISGHTALYWYRQSLGQGLEFLIYFQGNSAPDKSGLPSDRFSAERTGGSVSTLTIQRTQQEDSAVYLCASSLALGLTDTQYFGPGTRLTVL.

V gene TRBV7-9 combines with J gene TRBJ2-3, with 9 bases fitting TRBD1. J gave up 5 bases and V 4 bases, and 7 bases lay outside the gene matches. Germline CDR1 SEHNR, CDR2 FQNEAQ (reference sequence). The CDR3 runs 15 residues. This CDR3 is CASSSRDREVDTQYF. For the CDR3, the DNA is TGTGCCAGCAGCTCCCGGGACAGGGAAGTAGATACGCAGTATTTT.

This clone showed up just a few times. The chain links TRBV4-3 to TRBJ2-6; TRBD1 agrees at 12 bases. Germline CDR1 LGHNA, CDR2 YSLEER. Trimming took 2 bases from V and 0 from J; bases not matched to a gene: 2. CDR3 length: 18 amino acids. The CDR3: CASSQQGQGASGANVLTF. CDR3 sequence (DNA): TGCGCCAGCAGCCAACAGGGACAGGGGGCCTCTGGGGCCAACGTCCTGACTTTC.

In this sample, this clone turned up a few times. This sequence joins TRBV29-1 and TRBJ2-1; TRBD1 matches at 7 bases. V lost 7 bases, J lost 4 bases, and 4 bases stayed unmatched. Looked up from germline, CDR1 is SQVTM and CDR2 is ANQGSEA. The CDR3 is 12 amino acids. For the CDR3, the DNA is TGCAGCGCCGACAGGGCGTACAATGAGCAGTTCTTC. This translates into CSADRAYNEQFF.

CDR3 coding DNA: TGCAGCGTTATGACAGGGGTCTCCTACGAGCAGTACTTC. Its protein is CSVMTGVSYEQYF. This chain links TRBV29-1 with TRBJ2-7, with 8 nucleotides matching TRBD1. Trimming at V came to 5 bases and at J to 0 bases, leaving 3 bases not matched to a gene. Germline V lookup: CDR1 SQVTM, CDR2 ANQGSEA. This CDR3 is built from 13 residues.

The chain recombines TRBV6-6 with TRBJ2-7; a weak D match, TRBD2 (5 bases). V lost 11 bases, J lost 4 bases, and 12 bases lay in between. There are 11 residues in the CDR3. Per the germline V gene, CDR1 is MNHNY and CDR2 is SVGAGI (reference sequence). The DNA for the CDR3 is TGTGCCTCCCGGGAAGGATACGAGCAGTACTTC. Translating gives CASREGYEQYF.

With regard to this clone: The sample carries other DNA sequences with the same CDR3. The chain carries TRBV27 and TRBJ2-1; the match to TRBD2 covers 7 bases. The CDR3 is made up of 11 amino acids. The trim removed 5 bases at V and 10 bases at J, leaving 2 bases unmatched. From germline, CDR1 is MNHEY and CDR2 SMNVEV (reference sequence). DNA of the CDR3: TGTGCCAGCAGTCCCGGGGGGGAGCAGTTCTTC. Amino acids: CASSPGGEQFF.

Remarks on this clone: A much bigger clone sits one base away, suggesting this may be a read error. This chain uses TRBV5-1 with TRBJ2-7, with D perhaps matching TRBD2 (5 bases). The length of the CDR3 is 12 residues. Deletions cut 2 bases from V and 3 bases from J, with 6 bases between. Germline V gene sequence: CDR1 SGHRS, CDR2 YFSETQ. CDR3 coding DNA: TGCGCCAGCAGCTTAGCGGACTACGAGCAGTACTTC. It yields the protein CASSLADYEQYF. Together with reference TRBV5-1 and TRBJ2-7, the CDR3 gives the full variable domain: KAGVTQTPRYLIKTRGQQVTLSCSPISGHRSVSWYQQTPGQGLQFLFEYFSETQRNKGNFPGRFSGRQFSNSRSEMNVSTLELGDSALYLCASSLADYEQYFGPGTRLTVT.